These 15 T cell receptor beta chains were sequenced from one sample in a study of beta chain features in type 1 diabetes. These receptors have no identified antigens. Reverse transcribing all isolated RNA meant expressed TCRB transcripts were sequenced. Clones were sequenced by immunoSEQ multiplex PCR, and TCRdb holds only the in-frame ones, with some missing. The sample carries approximately 50,000 clones, roughly 39% recorded once. Study conclusions and caveats: Shortening that was moderate but significant affected the TCRB CDR3s of Type 1 diabetes patients in all four CD4+ subsets.

The sequenced material came from Tregs from blood. Source of these receptors: a man younger than 40 with type 1 diabetes.

Details on this clone: The sample has other DNA sequences that encode this CDR3 too. The V and J genes are TRBV7-3 and TRBJ2-7, with 8 bases that match TRBD2. The CDR3 consists of 15 residues. CDR1 and CDR2 (germline): SGHTA, FQGTGA. Losses at the gene ends were 9 bases for V and 2 bases for J; bases not matched to a gene: 12. CDR3 nucleotides: TGTGCCAGTAGCCCCCCTGGCGGGAGGACCTACGAGCAGTACTTC. Its translation is CASSPPGGRTYEQYF.

For the CDR3, the DNA is TGCGCCAGCAGCCGGACAGACCCTAATGAAAAACTGTTTTTT. Protein: CASSRTDPNEKLFF. V usage is TRBV5-1 and J usage is TRBJ1-4, with a tentative D call TRBD1 (6 bases). V lost 4 bases, J lost 3 bases, and 10 bases lay in between. The CDR3 is made up of 14 amino acids. Per the germline V gene, CDR1 is SGHRS and CDR2 is YFSETQ.

This clone was picked up a small number of times. The genes are TRBV7-2 and TRBJ1-3; TRBD1 might be the D (5 bases). The CDR3 is made up of 15 amino acids. Trimming pared 2 bases from V and 4 bases from J, leaving 12 bases between. The V gene's germline CDR1 is SGHTA and CDR2 FQGNSA. The CDR3 loop is CASSLLWGGGNTIYF. The CDR3 nucleotides are TGTGCCAGCAGCTTACTCTGGGGCGGAGGAAACACCATATATTTT.

This clone counts as medium-sized (0.01 to 0.1%). The DNA for the CDR3 is TGTGCCAGCAGCCCTGTGGCTAGTGACAATGAGCAGTTCTTC. Residues: CASSPVASDNEQFF. The chain joins TRBV5-4 to TRBJ2-1, with D uncertain. Germline V gene lookup returns CDR1 SGHNT and CDR2 YYREEE (reference sequence). The CDR3 totals 14 residues. V lost 4 bases and J lost 5, with 13 bases in between.

CDR3 sequence reads: CASTKKASGGGTQYF. In nucleotides, the CDR3 is TGTGCCAGCACCAAGAAGGCTAGCGGAGGGGGTACGCAGTATTTT. This sequence joins TRBV19 and TRBJ2-3; tentative D call: TRBD2 (7 bases). V dropped 9 bases and J dropped 8 bases, with 24 bases sitting between them. The germline V gene has CDR1 LNHDA and CDR2 SQIVND (reference sequence). The CDR3 is 15 amino acids.

This clone was picked up one time. The chain is built from TRBV5-1 and TRBJ2-1, with 8 bases aligning to TRBD2. Germline CDR1 is SGHRS and CDR2 is YFSETQ. The CDR3 extends over 15 amino acids. J lost 5 bases, V lost 3 bases, and 7 bases had no gene match. The CDR3 DNA sequence: TGCGCCAGCAGCTCCAGCGGGAGTTTAGACAATGAGCAGTTCTTC. It codes for CASSSSGSLDNEQFF.

The CDR3 sequence is CASSPPGQGAAGELFF. In DNA, the CDR3 is TGTGCCAGCTCACCCCCGGGACAGGGGGCTGCCGGGGAGCTGTTTTTT. The V call is TRBV18, the J call TRBJ2-2; 12 bases line up with TRBD1. J gave up 6 bases and V 3 bases, and 5 bases lay outside the gene matches. The germline V gene encodes CDR1 KGHSH and CDR2 LQKENI. The CDR3 length is 16 residues.

This clone is a singleton in its sample. The chain combines TRBV15 with TRBJ2-3, with D possibly TRBD2 on 7 matching bases. V shed 3 bases and J shed 5 bases, with 9 bases lying between them. From germline, CDR1 is LNHNV and CDR2 YYDKDF (reference sequence). The CDR3 spans 13 residues. Here the CDR3 DNA reads TGTGCCACCAGCAGCGGGGGGCTAGATACGCAGTATTTT. Protein product: CATSSGGLDTQYF.

V is TRBV7-2 and J is TRBJ1-5; tentatively, D is TRBD1 (5 bases). Trimming cost V 5 bases and J 4 bases, with 15 bases left between them. Per germline, CDR1 SGHTA and CDR2 FQGNSA. This CDR3 is 15 amino acids long. CDR3 region: CASSPGGGTNQPQHF. In DNA form, the CDR3 reads TGTGCCAGCAGCCCCGGGGGGGGTACTAATCAGCCCCAGCATTTT.

This clone turned up a few times. The V and J genes are TRBV5-5 and TRBJ1-5; D is perhaps TRBD1 (5 bases). V dropped 4 bases and J dropped 0 bases, with 14 bases sitting between them. The germline V gene encodes CDR1 SGHKS and CDR2 YYEKEE (reference sequence). The CDR3 runs 16 residues. This CDR3 is CASSPKGSYSNQPQHF. DNA of the CDR3: TGTGCCAGCAGCCCGAAGGGGTCCTATAGCAATCAGCCCCAGCATTTT.

A single count supports this clone. The genes are TRBV2 and TRBJ1-2; D gene unclear. This CDR3 contains 15 residues. Germline V gene lookup returns CDR1 SNHLY and CDR2 FYNNEI. The V and J ends lost 4 bases and 7 bases respectively, with 19 bases between them. CDR3 in DNA: TGTGCCAGCAGTGTAGGGCTTCGGGGAAAGGGTGGCTACACCTTC. Its translation is CASSVGLRGKGGYTF.

This clone was detected a few times. The V call is TRBV11-2, the J call TRBJ1-1; possible D gene TRBD1, 5 bases. CDR1 and CDR2 (germline): SGHAT, FQNNGV. This CDR3 region has 18 residues. The V gene lost 5 bases and the J gene lost 3 bases, with 25 bases spanning the gap. CDR3 amino acids: CASSHPGGRVDVHTEAFF. The CDR3 DNA sequence: TGTGCCAGCAGCCACCCCGGTGGCAGGGTAGATGTCCACACTGAAGCTTTCTTT.

The chain carries TRBV30 and TRBJ1-6, with D maybe TRBD1 (5 bases). The V and J ends lost 6 bases and 6 bases respectively, with 6 bases between them. This CDR3 is 11 amino acids long. Germline V lookup: CDR1 GTSNPN, CDR2 SVGIG (reference sequence). The CDR3 region is CACQGNSPLHF. DNA of the CDR3: TGTGCCTGCCAGGGTAATTCACCCCTCCACTTT.

The chain links TRBV19 to TRBJ1-2, with D possibly TRBD1 on 5 matching bases. The CDR3 has 13 residues. Between the trimmed V and J ends, which lost 4 bases and 8 bases, there was a span of 14 bases. Germline CDR1 and CDR2: LNHDA and SQIVND (reference sequence). The CDR3 nucleotides are TGTGCCAGTAGTACCCGGGGGGGATCCGGCTACACCTTC. Protein product: CASSTRGGSGYTF.

This chain connects TRBV10-3 to TRBJ2-5; TRBD2 matches 14 bases. J lost 11 bases, V lost 6 bases, and 11 bases had no gene match. Germline V CDR1 and CDR2: ENHRY, SYGVKD. The CDR3 spans 15 residues. The CDR3 DNA sequence: TGTGCCATCAGGGTAGGGACTAGCGGGAGTGAGGAGCAGTACTTC. Protein product: CAIRVGTSGSEEQYF.